The clone carrying this T cell receptor beta chain was counted only a few times. What it binds is unknown. This entry is derived from a study of CD8 T cells in ankylosing spondylitis. Germline V gives CDR1 DFQATT, CDR2 SNEGSKA (reference sequence). CDR3 size: 11 residues. TCRdb processed the 5' RACE reads anew with MiXCR; each CDR3 protein has one entry. The sample lists about 450,000 distinct CDR3 sequences; more than 25% were seen once. Findings and limits, study-wide: What appeared characteristic of ankylosing spondylitis blood was a TCR beta motif of eight highly homologous variants.

The sequence was obtained from a male donor with ankylosing spondylitis. Specimen: blood, either unsorted or a sorted T cell fraction (not recorded which). The V gene is TRBV20-1, the J gene TRBJ2-1; D may correspond to TRBD1 or TRBD2 (5 bases each). The CDR3 protein is CSWGSYNEQFF. The CDR3 region has the DNA TGCAGCTGGGGGTCCTACAATGAGCAGTTCTTC.